This T cell receptor beta chain was obtained from a study of T cell changes during pregnancy in multiple sclerosis. Measured with immunoSEQ multiplex PCR; TCRdb has only the in-frame clones, and not every one. The data contain 45,000 to 60,000 clones, 80% to 95% of them singletons. Trimming cost V 7 bases and J 4 bases; bases outside gene matches: 3. Germline assignment: CDR1 SQVTM and CDR2 ANQGSEA. This CDR3 spans 12 amino acids. This receptor was taken from a female donor in good health, enrolled as a control in a pregnancy study. Sequenced here: peripheral blood, sampled after pregnancy. The chain joins TRBV29-1 to TRBJ2-3; the match to TRBD1 covers 9 bases. The CDR3 spells CSAGTGPDTQYF. The CDR3, as DNA: TGCAGCGCAGGGACAGGGCCAGATACGCAGTATTTT.